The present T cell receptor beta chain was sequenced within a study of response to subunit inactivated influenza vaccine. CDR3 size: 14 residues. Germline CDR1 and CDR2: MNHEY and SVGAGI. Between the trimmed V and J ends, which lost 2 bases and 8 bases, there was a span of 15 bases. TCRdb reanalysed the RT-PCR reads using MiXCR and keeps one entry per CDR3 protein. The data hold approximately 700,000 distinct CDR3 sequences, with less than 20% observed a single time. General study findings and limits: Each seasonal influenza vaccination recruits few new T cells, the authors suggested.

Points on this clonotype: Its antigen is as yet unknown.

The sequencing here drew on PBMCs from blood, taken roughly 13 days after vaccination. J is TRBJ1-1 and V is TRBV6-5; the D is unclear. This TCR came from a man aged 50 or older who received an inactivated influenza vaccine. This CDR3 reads CASSYGRYINEAFF. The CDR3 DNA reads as TGTGCCAGCAGTTACGGCCGGTACATAAACGAAGCTTTCTTT.